One and the same sample provided the 21 T cell receptor beta chains below, sequenced in a study of PD-1 blockade in classical Hodgkin lymphoma. The data were produced by immunoSEQ multiplex PCR, yet TCRdb's version contains in-frame clones alone and is incomplete. The sample lists more than 40,000 clones; approximately 70% were seen once. Documented time point: cycle 4 day 1 (C4D1), after 6 weeks of nivolumab. Relapse after autologous stem cell transplantation occurred in every patient, and brentuximab vedotin exposure varied. The specimen was peripheral blood mononuclear cells (PBMCs), collected before the fourth cycle of nivolumab. The receptors were sampled from a human donor with classical Hodgkin lymphoma.

The gene calls are TRBV5-1 and TRBJ1-1, with D perhaps matching TRBD1 (5 bases). The CDR3 is made up of 14 amino acids. V was cut by 6 bases and J by 7 bases, with 19 bases left in between. In germline, CDR1 is SGHRS, CDR2 YFSETQ. The CDR3 here is CASTTRRGVDEAFF. The CDR3 coding sequence is TGCGCCAGCACCACTCGGCGGGGGGTTGATGAAGCTTTCTTT.

This chain connects TRBV2 to TRBJ1-5, with D unclear. CDR1 and CDR2 from the germline V gene are SNHLY and FYNNEI. The CDR3 loop spans 12 amino acids. With 7 bases removed from V and 4 bases from J, the gap between germline ends came to 8 bases. This chain's CDR3 is CASTLENQPQHF. In DNA, the CDR3 is TGTGCCAGCACCCTGGAGAATCAGCCCCAGCATTTT.

There are a few counts of this clone. V usage is TRBV5-1 and J usage is TRBJ1-2, with D perhaps matching TRBD1 (5 bases). Germline loops: CDR1 SGHRS, CDR2 YFSETQ. The length of the CDR3 is 16 residues. Trimming took off 0 bases at V and 4 bases at J, with 16 bases between the two ends. CDR3 region: CASSLERGDRAYGYTF. The CDR3 DNA reads as TGCGCCAGCAGCTTGGAGCGAGGGGACCGCGCCTATGGCTACACCTTC.

The rearrangement joins TRBV7-9 to TRBJ2-3; no firm D call. Trimming stripped 2 bases from V and 0 bases from J, with 6 bases between. The CDR3 extends over 14 amino acids. Germline assignment: CDR1 SEHNR and CDR2 FQNEAQ (reference sequence). In DNA, the CDR3 is TGTGCCAGCAGCTTACCCCACAGCACAGATACGCAGTATTTT. It encodes CASSLPHSTDTQYF. Full variable domain (outside the CDR3, taken from reference TRBV7-9 and TRBJ2-3): DTGVSQNPRHKITKRGQNVTFRCDPISEHNRLYWYRQTLGQGPEFLTYFQNEAQLEKSRLLSDRFSAERPKGSFSTLEIQRTEQGDSAMYLCASSLPHSTDTQYFGPGTRLTVL.

The J gene is TRBJ2-5, the V gene TRBV27; 7 bases map to TRBD1. CDR3 length: 13 amino acids. Per germline, CDR1 MNHEY and CDR2 SMNVEV (reference sequence). Germline trimming cut 6 bases from V and 6 bases from J; bases unmatched to any gene: 7. The CDR3 sequence is CASSPTGWQTQYF. CDR3 sequence (DNA): TGTGCCAGCAGCCCGACAGGGTGGCAGACCCAGTACTTC.

The genes are TRBV4-3 and TRBJ2-7, with D possibly called TRBD1 or TRBD2 (6 bases each). Germline V gene sequence: CDR1 LGHNA, CDR2 YSLEER. Trimming left V 0 bases short and J 2 bases short, with 11 bases between. The CDR3 sequence is 15 residues long. The CDR3 DNA is TGCGCCAGCAGCCAAGATTCGGGGGACACCTACGAGCAGTACTTC. Translating it yields CASSQDSGDTYEQYF.

This rearrangement joins TRBV5-1 to TRBJ2-3, with no clear D. V was trimmed by 0 bases and J by 1 base, leaving 3 bases between them. CDR1 is SGHRS and CDR2 is YFSETQ in the germline V gene. The CDR3 length is 13 residues. CDR3 sequence reads: CASSLEGTDTQYF. In DNA, the CDR3 is TGCGCCAGCAGCTTGGAGGGCACAGATACGCAGTATTTT.

This clone was observed a few times. CDR3 in DNA: TGTGCCAGAAGCGCTGGGACAAGAAATCAGCCCCAGCATTTT. Its protein product is CARSAGTRNQPQHF. This rearrangement joins TRBV5-3 to TRBJ1-5; D is possibly TRBD1 (6 bases). TRBV5-3 is classed as an ORF, of uncertain function. This CDR3 is 14 amino acids long. The ends were cut back, 4 bases at V and 4 bases at J, with 12 bases in the middle.

V gene TRBV10-3 combines with J gene TRBJ2-7; TRBD2 agrees at 9 bases. Germline V gene lookup returns CDR1 ENHRY and CDR2 SYGVKD. V dropped 4 bases and J dropped 6; count of bases not matched to a gene: 10. The CDR3 is made up of 15 amino acids. The CDR3 DNA reads as TGTGCCATCAGTGTCTTAGCGGGGGAAAAGGGCGAGCAGTACTTC. This codes for CAISVLAGEKGEQYF.

This clone appeared a few times. V is TRBV7-2 and J is TRBJ1-1; no definite D call. CDR1 and CDR2 (germline): SGHTA, FQGNSA. This CDR3 is 12 amino acids long. Trimming pared 1 base from V and 4 bases from J, leaving 4 bases between. In DNA form, the CDR3 reads TGTGCCAGCAGCTTAGTCTCCACTGAAGCTTTCTTT. This encodes CASSLVSTEAFF.

The chain employs TRBV5-1 and TRBJ1-2; D call uncertain. The CDR3 runs 13 residues. V lost 0 bases and J lost 2, with 5 bases in between. Germline CDR1 is SGHRS and CDR2 is YFSETQ. CDR3 coding DNA: TGCGCCAGCAGCTTGGACGGAAACTATGGCTACACCTTC. Translating it yields CASSLDGNYGYTF.

The chain links TRBV9 to TRBJ2-6, with D uncertain. Germline CDR1 is SGDLS and CDR2 is YYNGEE. The V and J ends lost 0 bases and 0 bases respectively, with 13 bases between them. The CDR3 has 18 residues. The CDR3 loop is CASSVDVGTLSGANVLTF. The CDR3 nucleotides read TGTGCCAGCAGCGTAGACGTGGGTACCCTCTCTGGGGCCAACGTCCTGACTTTC.

The chain carries TRBV13 and TRBJ2-7; 15 nucleotides match TRBD2. The V segment lost 5 bases and the J segment 0 bases; nucleotides outside the gene matches: 5. This CDR3 spans 17 amino acids. Per the germline V gene, CDR1 is PRHDT and CDR2 is FYEKMQ (reference sequence). The CDR3 loop is CASSPGLAGGHSYEQYF. DNA for the CDR3: TGTGCCAGCAGCCCTGGACTAGCGGGGGGGCACTCCTACGAGCAGTACTTC.

V and J are TRBV11-2 and TRBJ2-1; 9 positions agree with TRBD2. J was trimmed by 6 bases and V by 4 bases; bases with no gene match: 10. The CDR3 length is 16 residues. Germline CDR1 reads SGHAT; CDR2 reads FQNNGV. CDR3 sequence reads: CASSSQAGGLSNEQFF. The CDR3 coding sequence is TGTGCCAGCAGCTCCCAAGCGGGGGGCCTCTCCAATGAGCAGTTCTTC.

The rearrangement uses TRBV6-5 and TRBJ1-2, with 7 bases fitting TRBD1. Looked up from germline, CDR1 is MNHEY and CDR2 is SVGAGI. This CDR3 region has 12 residues. V lost 5 bases and J lost 7; bases outside the gene matches: 4. CDR3 DNA sequence: TGTGCCAGCAGTCCCCAGGGGGGTGGCTACACCTTC. It yields the protein CASSPQGGGYTF.

The rearrangement joins TRBV7-9 to TRBJ1-1; 7 bases match TRBD1. CDR1 and CDR2 (germline): SEHNR, FQNEAQ (reference sequence). The ends lost 2 bases at V and 4 bases at J; junction bases unmatched: 7. The CDR3 contains 15 residues. The CDR3 DNA reads TGTGCCAGCAGCTTATTAGGCAGGGGGAGCACTGAAGCTTTCTTT. It yields the protein CASSLLGRGSTEAFF.

The chain links TRBV6-5 to TRBJ2-7; 7 bases agree with TRBD1. The ends lost 5 bases at V and 7 bases at J; junction bases unmatched: 5. The CDR3 is 12 residues long. CDR1 is MNHEY and CDR2 is SVGAGI in the germline V gene. The CDR3 sequence is CASSRTGEEQYF. The CDR3 DNA reads TGTGCCAGCAGTAGAACAGGGGAAGAGCAGTACTTC.

In regard to this clone: The germline gene is not matched at one end of the junction; a read error may be the cause. Within the sample, other DNA sequences also encode this same CDR3. V and J are TRBV9 and TRBJ1-3; 7 nucleotides agree with TRBD1. The CDR3 has 15 residues. Germline V gives CDR1 SGDLS, CDR2 YYNGEE. Written as DNA, the CDR3 is TGTGCCAGTAGCGAAACAGGGGCAACTGGAAACACCATATATTTT. Protein product: CASSETGATGNTIYF.

The rearrangement joins TRBV27 to TRBJ2-7, with 9 bases fitting TRBD1. Germline lookup yields CDR1 MNHEY and CDR2 SMNVEV (reference sequence). V was clipped by 6 bases and J by 4 bases; unmatched bases: 7. CDR3 length: 14 residues. Here the CDR3 reads CASRRTGDFYEQYF. The CDR3 DNA is TGTGCCAGCAGAAGGACAGGGGATTTTTACGAGCAGTACTTC.

The chain uses TRBV9 and TRBJ1-4, with D unresolved. Deletions cut 4 bases from V and 1 base from J, with 11 bases between. The length of the CDR3 is 15 residues. Germline-derived CDR1 and CDR2 are SGDLS and YYNGEE. The CDR3 bases are TGTGCCAGCAGCCCTTCCGGAGGAACTAATGAAAAACTGTTTTTT. Translated: CASSPSGGTNEKLFF.

The V and J genes are TRBV29-1 and TRBJ2-5; D is perhaps TRBD2 (6 bases). The germline V and J ends were trimmed by 3 bases and 4 bases, with 18 bases remaining between them. Germline values: CDR1 SQVTM, CDR2 ANQGSEA. CDR3 length: 15 residues. The CDR3 loop reads CSVDYGGEELETQYF. The CDR3 DNA reads as TGCAGCGTTGACTATGGAGGGGAGGAATTAGAGACCCAGTACTTC.